These 31 T cell receptor beta chains were all obtained from the same sample, sequenced in a study of OX40 agonist ivuxolimab in advanced cancers. The library was generated by the immunoSEQ multiplex PCR assay. TCRdb took this table from immuneACCESS and kept in-frame rearrangements with V and J called. Such tables lack part of the clones; where checked against another copy, unresolved V genes explain under half of the gap, and the rest is unexplained. The sample includes 45,000 to 70,000 clones, with about 88% observed a single time. More than 6.5% of the sample goes to the ten largest clones. The material sequenced was CD4+ or CD8+ T cells sorted from blood, taken in a trial of the OX40 agonist ivuxolimab. Source of these receptors: an adult with an advanced solid tumor such as melanoma, head and neck, liver or kidney cancer.

The gene calls are TRBV6-5 and TRBJ1-5, with TRBD1 matching over 7 bases. The V segment lost 5 bases and the J segment 6 bases; nucleotides outside the gene matches: 7. This CDR3 comprises 14 residues. Germline V lookup: CDR1 MNHEY, CDR2 SVGAGI. The CDR3, as DNA: TGTGCCAGCAGTCGACAGGGAAGGGTTCAGCCCCAGCATTTT. This codes for CASSRQGRVQPQHF.

The rearrangement uses TRBV11-3 and TRBJ2-5; a possible D gene is TRBD1 (5 bases). V lost 5 bases and J 4 bases, leaving 20 bases between the germline ends. The CDR3 loop spans 16 amino acids. The germline CDR1 and CDR2 sequences are SGHNT and YENEEA. CDR3 protein: CASSPGSSGARETQYF. In DNA form, the CDR3 reads TGTGCCAGCAGCCCAGGGTCGTCGGGTGCCAGAGAGACCCAGTACTTC.

This chain uses TRBV19 with TRBJ2-2; 8 bases align to TRBD1. This CDR3 contains 16 residues. Trimming at V came to 6 bases and at J to 4 bases, leaving 10 bases not matched to a gene. Germline V gene sequence: CDR1 LNHDA, CDR2 SQIVND (reference sequence). The CDR3 loop is CASRAGQGGGTGELFF. CDR3 sequence (DNA): TGTGCCAGTAGGGCTGGACAGGGAGGTGGCACCGGGGAGCTGTTTTTT.

This clone has only one observation. This rearrangement joins TRBV10-3 to TRBJ1-3, with 7 positions matching TRBD1. The CDR3 consists of 16 residues. Per germline, CDR1 ENHRY and CDR2 SYGVKD. Trimming cost V 9 bases and J 4 bases; bases outside gene matches: 15. The CDR3: CAIRTGASVPGNTIYF. The CDR3 nucleotides read TGTGCCATTCGGACAGGAGCATCAGTCCCAGGAAACACCATATATTTT.

The rearrangement joins TRBV14 to TRBJ1-2; D unclear. Germline values: CDR1 SGHDN, CDR2 FVKESK. V was cut by 1 base and J by 4 bases, with 13 bases left in between. The CDR3 contains 15 residues. This chain's CDR3 is CASSQGAAASYGYTF. The CDR3 DNA reads TGTGCCAGCAGCCAAGGGGCCGCAGCCTCCTATGGCTACACCTTC.

The J gene is TRBJ1-1, the V gene TRBV30; no reliable D call. V lost 0 bases and J 0 bases, leaving 14 bases between the germline ends. Germline CDR1 and CDR2: GTSNPN and SVGIG (reference sequence). The CDR3 runs 16 residues. CDR3: CAWSVPGVQLNTEAFF. The CDR3 DNA is TGTGCCTGGAGTGTACCTGGGGTCCAACTGAACACTGAAGCTTTCTTT.

The chain joins TRBV28 to TRBJ1-5; a possible D gene is TRBD1 (6 bases). Germline V lookup: CDR1 MDHEN, CDR2 SYDVKM. CDR3 length: 12 residues. V was pared by 7 bases and J by 4 bases, with 8 bases between. CDR3 amino acids: CASKGGNQPQHF. Written as DNA, the CDR3 is TGTGCCAGCAAGGGGGGTAATCAGCCCCAGCATTTT.

The V and J genes are TRBV6-1 and TRBJ2-7, with D uncertain. This CDR3 has 14 amino acids. The V end lost 8 bases, the J end lost 3 bases, and 17 bases lay between the germline ends. Germline V lookup: CDR1 MNHNS, CDR2 SASEGT. The CDR3 region is CASQSPRIFYEQYF. DNA for the CDR3: TGTGCCAGCCAGTCGCCCCGGATTTTCTACGAGCAGTACTTC.

The rearrangement links TRBV4-1 to TRBJ2-3, with D hard to call. Germline V gene lookup returns CDR1 MGHRA and CDR2 YSYEKL. Trimming pared 3 bases from V and 2 bases from J, leaving 15 bases between. The CDR3 covers 16 residues. Here the CDR3 DNA reads TGCGCCAGCAGCCAGACTGGGGAAAGGGCCACAGATACGCAGTATTTT. Its translation: CASSQTGERATDTQYF.

V is TRBV5-1 and J is TRBJ1-2; D call uncertain. Germline V gene lookup returns CDR1 SGHRS and CDR2 YFSETQ. V was clipped by 4 bases and J by 4 bases, with 8 bases between them. CDR3 length: 12 residues. The CDR3 sequence: CASSAESYGYTF. CDR3 DNA: TGCGCCAGCAGCGCCGAAAGCTATGGCTACACCTTC. The whole variable domain, remainder taken from reference TRBV5-1 and TRBJ1-2, is KAGVTQTPRYLIKTRGQQVTLSCSPISGHRSVSWYQQTPGQGLQFLFEYFSETQRNKGNFPGRFSGRQFSNSRSEMNVSTLELGDSALYLCASSAESYGYTFGSGTRLTVV.

V and J are TRBV18 and TRBJ2-7, with TRBD1 matching over 7 bases. CDR3 length: 13 residues. CDR1 and CDR2 (germline): KGHSH, LQKENI. Germline trimming cut 5 bases from V and 6 bases from J; bases unmatched to any gene: 7. In DNA form, the CDR3 reads TGTGCCAGCTCAGAAGTCTCAGGGGGCGAGCAGTACTTC. Its protein is CASSEVSGGEQYF.

The gene calls are TRBV2 and TRBJ2-1; D uncertain. V was clipped by 3 bases and J by 7 bases, with 10 bases between them. CDR1 SNHLY and CDR2 FYNNEI come from the germline V gene. This CDR3 is built from 13 residues. CDR3 loop: CASSDLVGNEQFF. For the CDR3, the DNA is TGTGCCAGCAGTGACCTAGTAGGGAATGAGCAGTTCTTC. Using reference TRBV2 and TRBJ2-1 for the parts outside the CDR3, the full variable domain is EPEVTQTPSHQVTQMGQEVILRCVPISNHLYFYWYRQILGQKVEFLVSFYNNEISEKSEIFDDQFSVERPDGSNFTLKIRSTKLEDSAMYFCASSDLVGNEQFFGPGTRLTVL.

J is TRBJ2-1 and V is TRBV6-6; TRBD2 is a possible D gene (6 bases). V shed 8 bases and J shed 2 bases, with 16 bases lying between them. CDR1 is MNHNY and CDR2 is SVGAGI in the germline V gene (reference sequence). The CDR3 runs to 15 residues. The CDR3 DNA reads TGTGCCAGCGCGAGGGAGGCCGGCGCCTACAATGAGCAGTTCTTC. The encoded protein is CASAREAGAYNEQFF.

The rearrangement links TRBV29-1 to TRBJ2-1; 7 nucleotides align to TRBD2. Germline V gene lookup returns CDR1 SQVTM and CDR2 ANQGSEA. The CDR3 extends over 16 amino acids. V trimming: 1 base; J trimming: 0 bases; junction bases outside the gene matches: 6. This chain's CDR3 is CSVEAAGTSSYNEQFF. In DNA form, the CDR3 reads TGCAGCGTTGAAGCAGCGGGAACAAGCTCCTACAATGAGCAGTTCTTC.

This chain joins TRBV2 and TRBJ2-7; 8 positions match TRBD2. The trim removed 3 bases at V and 0 bases at J, leaving 4 bases unmatched. CDR3 size: 15 residues. Germline CDR1 is SNHLY and CDR2 is FYNNEI. CDR3 bases: TGTGCCAGCAGTGACGATAGCGGGAACTCCTACGAGCAGTACTTC. It codes for CASSDDSGNSYEQYF.

This chain links TRBV27 with TRBJ1-5; TRBD1 agrees at 7 bases. This CDR3 region has 15 residues. Germline assignment: CDR1 MNHEY and CDR2 SMNVEV (reference sequence). V lost 5 bases, J lost 2 bases, and 6 bases stayed unmatched. The CDR3 DNA sequence: TGTGCCAGCAGTCACAGGGGATGGCGCAATCAGCCCCAGCATTTT. Its protein is CASSHRGWRNQPQHF.

This chain uses TRBV19 with TRBJ2-3; 7 bases are shared with TRBD1. Trimming removed 7 bases from V and 6 bases from J; junction bases left unmatched: 10. The CDR3 runs 14 residues. Germline V CDR1 and CDR2: LNHDA, SQIVND (reference sequence). CDR3 residues: CASKDRATGDTQYF. CDR3 bases: TGTGCCAGTAAAGACAGGGCCACAGGGGATACGCAGTATTTT.

This clone rates as medium-sized (0.01 to 0.1%). The rearrangement links TRBV28 to TRBJ2-1; weak D call: TRBD1 (7 bases). CDR3 length equals 15 residues. Germline V CDR1 and CDR2: MDHEN, SYDVKM. V was shortened by 8 bases and J by 8 bases, with 22 bases between the two germline ends. The CDR3 DNA reads TGTGCCAGCCAGACAGGGACTCTGGGAAACGATGAGCAGTTCTTC. Translating gives CASQTGTLGNDEQFF.

V gene TRBV2 combines with J gene TRBJ2-5, with no clear D. The CDR3 runs 13 residues. CDR1 is SNHLY, CDR2 FYNNEI, per germline. The V end lost 6 bases, the J end lost 5 bases, and 13 bases lay between the germline ends. CDR3 in DNA: TGTGCCAGCAGGAACACCCCCCGGGAGACCCAGTACTTC. Translating gives CASRNTPRETQYF.

The chain joins TRBV5-1 to TRBJ2-7; perhaps TRBD2 as D (7 bases). This CDR3 is 14 amino acids long. V was cut by 5 bases and J by 5 bases, with 17 bases left in between. Looked up from germline, CDR1 is SGHRS and CDR2 is YFSETQ. CDR3 nucleotides: TGCGCCAGCAGTTCCCCCCCGGGGGGCCACGAGCAGTACTTC. It codes for CASSSPPGGHEQYF.

The DNA of the CDR3 is TGCAGTGGGGAGGGGGAAGAGACCCAGTACTTC. As protein: CSGEGEETQYF. The gene calls are TRBV20-1 and TRBJ2-5; TRBD2 might be the D (7 bases). V lost 7 bases and J lost 3, with 9 bases in between. This CDR3 is 11 amino acids long. Germline lookup yields CDR1 DFQATT and CDR2 SNEGSKA (reference sequence).

The chain carries TRBV7-9 and TRBJ1-4; no definite D call. Germline-derived CDR1 and CDR2 are SEHNR and FQNEAQ (reference sequence). Trimming cost V 5 bases and J 3 bases, with 19 bases left between them. CDR3 length equals 17 residues. CDR3 coding DNA: TGTGCCAGCAGCAGAGAAGTTGGCAGACTCTCTAATGAAAAACTGTTTTTT. Translated, it gives CASSREVGRLSNEKLFF.

The chain has TRBV25-1 and TRBJ1-2; D remains ambiguous. CDR1 and CDR2 (germline): MGHDK, SYGVNS. V lost 10 bases to trimming and J lost 4 bases, with 13 bases between them. The CDR3 covers 12 residues. The CDR3 coding sequence is TGTGCCACCCTGGACGGTCCCTATGGCTACACCTTC. This codes for CATLDGPYGYTF.

The chain is built from TRBV28 and TRBJ1-2; 11 bases are shared with TRBD1. Germline V CDR1 and CDR2: MDHEN, SYDVKM. This CDR3 has 16 residues. The V and J ends lost 5 bases and 4 bases, in that order; junction bases with no gene match: 9. The CDR3 DNA sequence: TGTGCCAGCAGTGCTCCGAGGACAGGGGGCAGCTATGGCTACACCTTC. This translates into CASSAPRTGGSYGYTF.

The V and J genes are TRBV19 and TRBJ2-5; D is ambiguous. Trimming stripped 2 bases from V and 5 bases from J, with 9 bases between. The CDR3 totals 13 residues. Germline assignment: CDR1 LNHDA and CDR2 SQIVND (reference sequence). The CDR3 loop reads CASSILGWETQYF. The CDR3 DNA reads TGTGCCAGTAGTATACTGGGCTGGGAGACCCAGTACTTC.

This sequence joins TRBV18 and TRBJ1-4; D gene uncertain. In germline, CDR1 is KGHSH, CDR2 LQKENI. The V gene lost 4 bases and the J gene lost 8 bases, with 11 bases spanning the gap. The CDR3 sequence is 13 residues long. CDR3 sequence: CASSQGFVEKLFF. As DNA, the CDR3 is TGTGCCAGCTCACAGGGTTTTGTCGAAAAACTGTTTTTT.

The chain is built from TRBV6-1 and TRBJ2-5; perhaps TRBD2 as D (6 bases). V lost 1 base and J lost 6, with 30 bases in between. CDR3 size: 20 residues. Per germline, CDR1 MNHNS and CDR2 SASEGT. CDR3 sequence (DNA): TGTGCCAGCAGTGAAGTTGAGCCCGGGGGACCGCAAGGTAGCAGAAAGACCCAGTACTTC. As protein: CASSEVEPGGPQGSRKTQYF.

The rearrangement joins TRBV19 to TRBJ2-1; D not certain. Between the trimmed V and J ends, which lost 5 bases and 7 bases, there was a span of 12 bases. This CDR3 is built from 13 residues. CDR1 is LNHDA and CDR2 is SQIVND in the germline V gene (reference sequence). The CDR3 reads CASSPSVLNEQFF. CDR3 nucleotides: TGTGCCAGTAGTCCGTCTGTATTGAATGAGCAGTTCTTC.

As concerns this clone: The junction shows a germline mismatch at one end, possibly a read error. The chain has TRBV27 and TRBJ2-7; 8 bases fit TRBD2. The CDR3 sequence is 17 residues long. Germline CDR1 MNHEY, CDR2 SMNVEV (reference sequence). The CDR3 region is CARSTGRGAGGGGEQYF. The CDR3 DNA is TGTGCCCGCAGTACCGGGAGGGGGGCCGGGGGTGGTGGAGAGCAGTACTTC.

The genes are TRBV6-1 and TRBJ1-5; 8 nucleotides match TRBD1. CDR3 length equals 15 residues. The V gene's germline CDR1 is MNHNS and CDR2 SASEGT. Trimming at V came to 8 bases and at J to 2 bases, leaving 8 bases not matched to a gene. CDR3 in amino acids: CASSFQGAGNQPQHF. The CDR3 nucleotides read TGTGCCAGCTCCTTCCAGGGGGCCGGCAATCAGCCCCAGCATTTT.

V usage is TRBV5-4 and J usage is TRBJ2-3; TRBD2 matches 8 bases. With 0 bases clipped from V and 4 bases from J, the junction kept 1 base outside the gene matches. The CDR3 consists of 14 residues. Germline CDR1 SGHNT, CDR2 YYREEE (reference sequence). CDR3: CASSLGGRSDTQYF. The CDR3 DNA sequence: TGTGCCAGCAGCTTGGGCGGGAGGTCAGATACGCAGTATTTT.